Following are 16 T cell receptor beta chains from one sample sequenced in a study of blood T cell repertoires in COVID-19. The repertoire was sequenced with immunoSEQ multiplex PCR; TCRdb's copy has only in-frame clones and lacks some. Altogether about 240,000 clones are present, 86% being singletons, with the ten largest covering 9% to 15%. Input material: peripheral blood. The receptors here all came from a man at least 80 years old with acute or convalescent COVID-19.

The V gene is TRBV7-9, the J gene TRBJ1-1; D not resolved. Trimming stripped 3 bases from V and 7 bases from J, with 15 bases between. There are 14 residues in the CDR3. Per the germline V gene, CDR1 is SEHNR and CDR2 is FQNEAQ (reference sequence). Written as DNA, the CDR3 is TGTGCCAGCAGCTTTCTACTCACCTCTGATGAAGCTTTCTTT. This sequence encodes CASSFLLTSDEAFF.

This rearrangement joins TRBV6-4 to TRBJ2-2, with D maybe TRBD1 (6 bases). The V end was cut by 5 bases, the J end by 6 bases, with 10 bases between. This CDR3 is 13 amino acids long. Germline V gene data show CDR1 as MRHNA and CDR2 as SNTAGT. This CDR3 is CASSLQGAGELFF. For the CDR3, the DNA is TGTGCCAGCAGTCTACAGGGCGCCGGGGAGCTGTTTTTT.

The rearrangement uses TRBV28 and TRBJ1-2, with 7 bases fitting TRBD1. Losses at the gene ends were 5 bases for V and 8 bases for J; bases not matched to a gene: 8. The germline gives CDR1 MDHEN, CDR2 SYDVKM. This CDR3 spans 13 amino acids. The CDR3 spells CASSSEGARGYTF. CDR3 in DNA: TGTGCCAGCAGTAGTGAGGGGGCGCGGGGCTACACCTTC.

The chain recombines TRBV28 with TRBJ2-1, with 7 nucleotides matching TRBD2. The CDR3 contains 14 residues. Germline CDR1 reads MDHEN; CDR2 reads SYDVKM. J lost 2 bases, V lost 6 bases, and 4 bases had no gene match. The CDR3 here is CASRASGTYNEQFF. In DNA, the CDR3 is TGTGCCAGCAGGGCTAGCGGTACCTACAATGAGCAGTTCTTC.

This chain links TRBV4-3 with TRBJ1-6, with D hard to call. CDR3 size: 13 residues. Trimming took off 6 bases at V and 7 bases at J, with 10 bases between the two ends. Germline CDR1 and CDR2: LGHNA and YSLEER. CDR3 nucleotides: TGCGCCAGCAGTCGCATACAGAATTCACCCCTCCACTTT. It yields the protein CASSRIQNSPLHF.

The V gene is TRBV18, the J gene TRBJ1-3; D unclear. Germline V gives CDR1 KGHSH, CDR2 LQKENI. The V end lost 3 bases, the J end lost 4 bases, and 7 bases lay between the germline ends. The CDR3 sequence is 13 residues long. As DNA, the CDR3 is TGTGCCAGCTCACCTAGCGACGGAAACACCATATATTTT. The encoded protein is CASSPSDGNTIYF.

This chain uses TRBV5-6 with TRBJ1-1; tentatively, D is TRBD1 (6 bases). Germline values: CDR1 SGHDT, CDR2 YYEEEE. The CDR3 has 16 amino acids. Deletions cut 0 bases from V and 5 bases from J, with 17 bases between. The CDR3 spells CASSLGFNRENTEAFF. The CDR3 bases are TGTGCCAGCAGCTTGGGTTTCAACAGGGAGAATACTGAAGCTTTCTTT.

The V call is TRBV19, the J call TRBJ1-6; maybe TRBD1 (5 bases). V shed 10 bases and J shed 10 bases, with 17 bases lying between them. The CDR3 sequence is 13 residues long. Germline CDR1 and CDR2: LNHDA and SQIVND (reference sequence). The CDR3 DNA is TGTGCCACCGCGGAGGAGGGGAACTCACCCCTCCACTTT. It translates to CATAEEGNSPLHF.

The chain joins TRBV28 to TRBJ1-4, with D maybe TRBD1 (6 bases). Trimming shortened V by 5 bases and J by 2 bases, and 12 bases separated the two germline ends. The CDR3 sequence is 15 residues long. Germline V gene data show CDR1 as MDHEN and CDR2 as SYDVKM. The CDR3 bases are TGTGCCAGCAGTCGCGGGGGGCGGACTAATGAAAAACTGTTTTTT. Its translation is CASSRGGRTNEKLFF.

This clone came up a few times. CDR3 sequence reads: CASSQDPGGISYGYTF. For the CDR3, the DNA is TGTGCCAGCAGCCAAGACCCTGGGGGGATCTCTTATGGCTACACCTTC. The V and J genes are TRBV3-1 (or the pseudogene TRBV3-2) and TRBJ1-2; D might be TRBD1 (5 bases). This CDR3 is built from 16 residues. Germline assignment: CDR1 LGHDT and CDR2 YNNKEL (reference sequence). Trimming left V 0 bases short and J 5 bases short, with 16 bases between.

The chain combines TRBV4-1 with TRBJ1-5, with a weak D call TRBD1 (6 bases). The V and J ends lost 0 bases and 7 bases respectively, with 13 bases between them. The CDR3 totals 15 residues. Germline V lookup: CDR1 MGHRA, CDR2 YSYEKL. The chain's CDR3 is CASSQDQTGFQPQHF. CDR3 DNA sequence: TGCGCCAGCAGCCAAGACCAAACAGGGTTCCAGCCCCAGCATTTT.

A few counts support this clone. This chain uses TRBV4-2 with TRBJ1-4; 12 nucleotides agree with TRBD1. Germline trimming cut 1 base from V and 8 bases from J; bases unmatched to any gene: 2. The CDR3 runs 15 residues. Germline values: CDR1 LGHNA, CDR2 YNFKEQ. The DNA of the CDR3 is TGTGCCAGCAGCCAAGGGGGGACAGGGGGCGAAAAACTGTTTTTT. It specifies CASSQGGTGGEKLFF.

The chain links TRBV9 to TRBJ1-2; D may be TRBD1 (5 bases). This CDR3 is 16 amino acids long. Germline CDR1 reads SGDLS; CDR2 reads YYNGEE. Trimming left V 4 bases short and J 0 bases short, with 16 bases between. The CDR3 DNA reads TGTGCCAGCAGCCGGGGGATCACAGTTACTAACTATGGCTACACCTTC. Translated, it gives CASSRGITVTNYGYTF.

The chain carries TRBV5-6 and TRBJ2-7; D not resolved. Germline V gives CDR1 SGHDT, CDR2 YYEEEE. This CDR3 is 11 amino acids long. The V gene lost 5 bases and the J gene lost 5 bases, with 8 bases spanning the gap. The CDR3 loop reads CASSHRDEQYF. In DNA, the CDR3 is TGTGCCAGCAGTCACCGGGACGAGCAGTACTTC.

Only one count was recorded for this clone. CDR3: CATSSRRGAFF. The CDR3 region has the DNA TGTGCCACCAGCTCTCGACGGGGAGCTTTCTTT. The chain uses TRBV15 and TRBJ1-1; D unclear. The CDR3 covers 11 residues. The germline V gene has CDR1 LNHNV and CDR2 YYDKDF (reference sequence). Trimming shortened V by 5 bases and J by 10 bases, and 11 bases separated the two germline ends.

The chain couples TRBV5-1 to TRBJ1-1, with 8 positions matching TRBD1. Looked up from germline, CDR1 is SGHRS and CDR2 is YFSETQ. Unmatched junction bases numbered 5, after V lost 1 base and J lost 3 bases. The CDR3 runs 15 residues. CDR3 sequence (DNA): TGCGCCAGCAGCTTGCTCGGGACAGGAGACACTGAAGCTTTCTTT. It encodes CASSLLGTGDTEAFF.